A selection of T cell receptor beta chains follows, all from one sample in a study of cytomegalovirus exposure and HLA in healthy donors. The repertoire was sequenced with immunoSEQ multiplex PCR; TCRdb's copy has only in-frame clones and lacks some. The clone table shows 100,000 to 150,000 clones, with the ten largest holding under 2%. Material: PBMCs. Source of these receptors: a woman in her 40s in good health and CMV-seronegative. The CDR3 runs from the conserved cysteine through the conserved F or W. The D gene is left open where the match is weak.

CDR3 length	D gene	V gene	J gene	CDR3 DNA	CDR3 protein
15	TRBD1	TRBV7-2	TRBJ1-1	TGTGCCAGCAGCTTAAGGACAGGCCAGGGCACTGAAGCTTTCTTT	CASSLRTGQGTEAFF
14	NA	TRBV6-5	TRBJ2-2	TGTGCCAGCGGAGTAGCCTCGAACACCGGGGAGCTGTTTTTT	CASGVASNTGELFF
17	NA	TRBV29-1	TRBJ2-3	TGCAGCGCCGGGACGCCAAGGAGGGGACAGTCCACAGATACGCAGTATTTT	CSAGTPRRGQSTDTQYF
15	TRBD1	TRBV28	TRBJ1-2	TGTGCCAGCAGTCCGGGACAGGGAAGGGCCTATGGCTACACCTTC	CASSPGQGRAYGYTF
15	NA	TRBV11-2	TRBJ2-3	TGTGCCAGCAGCCCGAGTGGACATTCGGCAGATACGCAGTATTTT	CASSPSGHSADTQYF
12	NA	TRBV11-2	TRBJ1-1	TGTGCCAGCAGCTTAGTACAACGAGAAGCTTTCTTT	CASSLVQREAFF
14	NA	TRBV30	TRBJ1-2	TGTGCCTGGTGGACAGAGAGAGCGTACTATGGCTACACCTTC	CAWWTERAYYGYTF
15	NA	TRBV7-2	TRBJ1-6	TGTGCCAGCAGCTTTTTAGGGGGTTCGAATTCACCCCTCCACTTT	CASSFLGGSNSPLHF
15	TRBD2	TRBV10-2	TRBJ2-5	TGCGCCAGCAGTGAGCCCAGCGGGGGGCAAGAGACCCAGTACTTC	CASSEPSGGQETQYF
13	NA	TRBV27	TRBJ1-2	TGTGCCAGCAGACAGAGTGCTAACTATGGCTACACCTTC	CASRQSANYGYTF
14	TRBD1	TRBV4-2	TRBJ2-7	TGTGCCAGCAGCCAAGGGGACAGGGGTTACGAGCAGTACTTC	CASSQGDRGYEQYF
14	NA	TRBV5-4	TRBJ1-1	TGTGCCAGCAGCTCCGGTGCCCGGGGCACTGAAGCTTTCTTT	CASSSGARGTEAFF
15	NA	TRBV2	TRBJ1-2	TGTGCCAGCAGTCGAACTCGACTCGACAACTATGGCTACACCTTC	CASSRTRLDNYGYTF
14	NA	TRBV28	TRBJ1-3	TGTGCCAGCCTCACCGGCGGCTCTGGAAACACCATATATTTT	CASLTGGSGNTIYF
16	TRBD1	TRBV7-2	TRBJ1-2	TGTGCCAGCAGCCCGCCGACAGGGGCGAGCCTTCATGGCTACACCTTC	CASSPPTGASLHGYTF
16	NA	TRBV5-1	TRBJ2-1	TGCGCCAGCAGCTTAGTCCTTTTCAGCTCCTACAATGAGCAGTTCTTC	CASSLVLFSSYNEQFF
17	NA	TRBV5-6	TRBJ1-3	TGTGCCAGCAGCTTGTTTTGGACAGCTGGGCCTGGAAACACCATATATTTT	CASSLFWTAGPGNTIYF
14	NA	TRBV6-1	TRBJ1-1	TGTGCCAGCAGCCATAAGGGGCTGGGGACTGAAGCTTTCTTT	CASSHKGLGTEAFF
15	TRBD2	TRBV29-1	TRBJ2-3	TGCAGCGTGGGGGGACTAGCGGGGGGTGGAGATACGCAGTATTTT	CSVGGLAGGGDTQYF
15	TRBD1	TRBV6-1	TRBJ1-5	TGTGCCAGCAGAGCCGACAGGGGAGGCAATCAGCCCCAGCATTTT	CASRADRGGNQPQHF
15	NA	TRBV10-3	TRBJ1-4	TGTGCCATCAGTGAGTCCCGGGACAATGGAGGAAAACTGTTTTTT	CAISESRDNGGKLFF
14	NA	TRBV4-1	TRBJ2-1	TGCGCCAGCAGCCTAACGGGACTGCAAAATGAGCAGTTCTTC	CASSLTGLQNEQFF
15	NA	TRBV4-2	TRBJ1-2	TGTGCCAGCAGCCAAGGTCAGGGACTGGCCTATGGCTACACCTTC	CASSQGQGLAYGYTF
21	TRBD2	TRBV4-3	TRBJ2-1	TGCGCCAGCAGCCAAGCCTATACTAGCGGGGGTTCTCATCGCTCCTACAATGAGCAGTTCTTC	CASSQAYTSGGSHRSYNEQFF
15	NA	TRBV7-9	TRBJ1-1	TGTGCCAGCAGCTTAGTGGGAGGGTGGAACACTGAAGCTTTCTTT	CASSLVGGWNTEAFF
13	TRBD1	TRBV2	TRBJ1-1	TGTGCCAGCAGCGGAACAGGGGGTACTGAGGCTTTCTTT	CASSGTGGTEAFF
12	TRBD1	TRBV2	TRBJ2-3	TGTGCCAGCAGTGTTGTTCAGGGGGCGAAGTATTTT	CASSVVQGAKYF
14	NA	TRBV11-1	TRBJ1-1	TGTGCCAGCAGCTACCGAGCGGTGAACACTGAAGCTTTCTTT	CASSYRAVNTEAFF
14	NA	TRBV7-9	TRBJ1-1	TGTGCCAGCACGATGCAAGTTGGGGAGACTGAAGCTTTCTTT	CASTMQVGETEAFF
11	NA	TRBV7-3	TRBJ2-3	TGTGCCAGCAGTACAGCAGATACGCAGTATTTT	CASSTADTQYF
16	NA	TRBV29-1	TRBJ2-2	TGCAGCGTTGAAATCCGGGGAAGGGCAAACACCGGGGAGCTGTTTTTT	CSVEIRGRANTGELFF
14	NA	TRBV6-6	TRBJ2-2	TGTGCCAGCATCCACTGGGAGCCCACCGGGGAGCTGTTTTTT	CASIHWEPTGELFF
13	NA	TRBV5-4	TRBJ2-3	TGTGCCAGCAGCTTGGATGAGACTGGTACGCAGTATTTT	CASSLDETGTQYF
16	TRBD2	TRBV5-1	TRBJ2-3	TGCGCCAGCAGCTCACTAGCGGGGGTAGAGGCAGATACGCAGTATTTT	CASSSLAGVEADTQYF
13	NA	TRBV7-3	TRBJ1-1	TGTGCCAGTAGCGTACAACCGAACACTGAAGCTTTCTTT	CASSVQPNTEAFF
13	NA	TRBV19	TRBJ2-5	TGTGCCAGTAGTATCTTAGGGGCCGAGACCCAGTACTTC	CASSILGAETQYF
15	NA	TRBV11-2	TRBJ2-1	TGTGCCAGCAGCTTAGGAGGGAGCTCCTACAATGAGCAGTTCTTC	CASSLGGSSYNEQFF
15	TRBD2	TRBV12-5	TRBJ2-1	TGTGCTAGTGCCGTGGGAGCGGGGGGACGGGATGAGCAGTTCTTC	CASAVGAGGRDEQFF
14	NA	TRBV15	TRBJ1-3	TGTGCCACCAGCCGAGGAGGGCCCGGAAACACCATATATTTT	CATSRGGPGNTIYF
16	NA	TRBV4-1	TRBJ1-6	TGCGCCAGCAGCCGGCTTGTACCCCAGATGTATTCACCCCTCCACTTT	CASSRLVPQMYSPLHF